The T cell receptor (beta chain) described here comes from a study of blood T cell repertoires in COVID-19 (TCRdb year 2020). About the full investigation: The collaborator samples originated in the United States, Italy and Spain and spanned the acute and convalescent phases of COVID-19. Subjects who had been exposed to COVID-19, were actively infected with it, or had recovered from it provided the deeply sampled blood TCRbeta repertoires that made up the dataset. Samples were obtained from the ongoing ImmuneRACE study (first 160 participants) and from over 1,000 subjects provided by 6 global collaborators. Where available, HLA class I and class II types were obtained from metadata supplied by the sample provider rather than from assay-based typing. The repertoires were made available in a free public database intended to serve as a resource for research on the immune response to SARS-CoV-2. Nearly every sample came with metadata listing a de-identified subject ID, COVID-19 status, age in years and sex. The prospective study material was composed of cDNA or gDNA derived from T cells, B-cell-depleted T cells, or PBMCs.

Study-wide conclusions, independent of this receptor: The quantity of clinical and demographic metadata differed by source and by participant and was supplied without curation.

In the prospective study, participants were about 18 to 95 years old, resided in approximately 25 geographic areas of the United States, and were enrolled through a virtual design. Cohort assignment in the prospective study relied on participant-reported clinical history from a screening survey and a study questionnaire. Exposed participants had been in contact with someone with a PCR-confirmed or clinician-diagnosed COVID-19 case within 2 weeks of study entry. Mobile phlebotomists in the prospective study collected whole blood, serum and a nasopharyngeal or oropharyngeal swab from every participant. Participants in the prospective study had the option to provide additional blood draws and questionnaires over a roughly two-month period. Prospective study blood samples were shipped either frozen or at room temperature before DNA extraction. TCRbeta CDR3 regions were amplified from genomic DNA using the immunoSEQ Assay, a bias-controlled multiplex PCR. In the original analysis: Nucleated cell counts per sample were estimated from amplification of reference gene primers within the assay. To quantify the absolute abundance of each unique TCRbeta CDR3 rearrangement, sequence reads were collapsed and filtered. For each sample, productive Simpson clonality was calculated as the square root of Simpson's diversity index across productive rearrangements. The immuneACCESS repertoire file appears here via TCRdb, limited to in-frame rearrangements. These files lack a portion of the clones; in checked studies, under half of the deficit traces to unresolved V genes, and the cause of the others is not known. That table gives V, J and clone size, and the DNA gave D and trimming. The sample data list roughly 400,000 clones, and 70% to 90% of these were observed just once. The ten most abundant clones make up roughly 1.4% of the sample.

The CDR3, from cysteine to phenylalanine, totals 16 residues. Left in the record is the CDR3 DNA by itself, 48 bases read in frame from the first base. Based on the germline V gene, the CDR1 and CDR2 sequences are MDHEN and SYDVKM. Compared with germline, V lacks 6 bases and J lacks 6 bases; bases without a gene match: 11. For this clone: No antigen is known for it. Per-base qualities were not stored, and no clone one base away is much larger.

This chain is built from TRBV28 and TRBJ1-6, with 7 junctional bases fitting TRBD1. The TCR comes from a woman in her late teens or twenties who had been exposed to COVID-19. Sequencing input: PBMCs or T cells enriched from blood (not recorded which). The DNA reads as follows: TGTGCCAGCAGCCCACCCCGACAGGGTCTTAATTCACCCCTCCACTTT. Translated, it gives CASSPPRQGLNSPLHF.